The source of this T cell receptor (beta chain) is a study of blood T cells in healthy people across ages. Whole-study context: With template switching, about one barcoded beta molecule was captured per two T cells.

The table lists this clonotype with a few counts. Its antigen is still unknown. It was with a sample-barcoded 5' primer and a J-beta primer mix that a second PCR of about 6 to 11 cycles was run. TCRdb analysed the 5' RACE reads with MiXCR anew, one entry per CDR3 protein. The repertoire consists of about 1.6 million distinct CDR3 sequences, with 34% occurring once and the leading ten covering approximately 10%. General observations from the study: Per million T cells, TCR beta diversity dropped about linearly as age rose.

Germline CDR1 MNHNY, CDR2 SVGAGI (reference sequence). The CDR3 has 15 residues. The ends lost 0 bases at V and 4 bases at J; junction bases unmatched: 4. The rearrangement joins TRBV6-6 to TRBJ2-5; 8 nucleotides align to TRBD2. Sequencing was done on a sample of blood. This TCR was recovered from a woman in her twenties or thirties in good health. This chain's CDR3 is CASSYSAGGGETQYF. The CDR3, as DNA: TGTGCCAGCAGTTACTCGGCGGGAGGCGGAGAGACCCAGTACTTC.